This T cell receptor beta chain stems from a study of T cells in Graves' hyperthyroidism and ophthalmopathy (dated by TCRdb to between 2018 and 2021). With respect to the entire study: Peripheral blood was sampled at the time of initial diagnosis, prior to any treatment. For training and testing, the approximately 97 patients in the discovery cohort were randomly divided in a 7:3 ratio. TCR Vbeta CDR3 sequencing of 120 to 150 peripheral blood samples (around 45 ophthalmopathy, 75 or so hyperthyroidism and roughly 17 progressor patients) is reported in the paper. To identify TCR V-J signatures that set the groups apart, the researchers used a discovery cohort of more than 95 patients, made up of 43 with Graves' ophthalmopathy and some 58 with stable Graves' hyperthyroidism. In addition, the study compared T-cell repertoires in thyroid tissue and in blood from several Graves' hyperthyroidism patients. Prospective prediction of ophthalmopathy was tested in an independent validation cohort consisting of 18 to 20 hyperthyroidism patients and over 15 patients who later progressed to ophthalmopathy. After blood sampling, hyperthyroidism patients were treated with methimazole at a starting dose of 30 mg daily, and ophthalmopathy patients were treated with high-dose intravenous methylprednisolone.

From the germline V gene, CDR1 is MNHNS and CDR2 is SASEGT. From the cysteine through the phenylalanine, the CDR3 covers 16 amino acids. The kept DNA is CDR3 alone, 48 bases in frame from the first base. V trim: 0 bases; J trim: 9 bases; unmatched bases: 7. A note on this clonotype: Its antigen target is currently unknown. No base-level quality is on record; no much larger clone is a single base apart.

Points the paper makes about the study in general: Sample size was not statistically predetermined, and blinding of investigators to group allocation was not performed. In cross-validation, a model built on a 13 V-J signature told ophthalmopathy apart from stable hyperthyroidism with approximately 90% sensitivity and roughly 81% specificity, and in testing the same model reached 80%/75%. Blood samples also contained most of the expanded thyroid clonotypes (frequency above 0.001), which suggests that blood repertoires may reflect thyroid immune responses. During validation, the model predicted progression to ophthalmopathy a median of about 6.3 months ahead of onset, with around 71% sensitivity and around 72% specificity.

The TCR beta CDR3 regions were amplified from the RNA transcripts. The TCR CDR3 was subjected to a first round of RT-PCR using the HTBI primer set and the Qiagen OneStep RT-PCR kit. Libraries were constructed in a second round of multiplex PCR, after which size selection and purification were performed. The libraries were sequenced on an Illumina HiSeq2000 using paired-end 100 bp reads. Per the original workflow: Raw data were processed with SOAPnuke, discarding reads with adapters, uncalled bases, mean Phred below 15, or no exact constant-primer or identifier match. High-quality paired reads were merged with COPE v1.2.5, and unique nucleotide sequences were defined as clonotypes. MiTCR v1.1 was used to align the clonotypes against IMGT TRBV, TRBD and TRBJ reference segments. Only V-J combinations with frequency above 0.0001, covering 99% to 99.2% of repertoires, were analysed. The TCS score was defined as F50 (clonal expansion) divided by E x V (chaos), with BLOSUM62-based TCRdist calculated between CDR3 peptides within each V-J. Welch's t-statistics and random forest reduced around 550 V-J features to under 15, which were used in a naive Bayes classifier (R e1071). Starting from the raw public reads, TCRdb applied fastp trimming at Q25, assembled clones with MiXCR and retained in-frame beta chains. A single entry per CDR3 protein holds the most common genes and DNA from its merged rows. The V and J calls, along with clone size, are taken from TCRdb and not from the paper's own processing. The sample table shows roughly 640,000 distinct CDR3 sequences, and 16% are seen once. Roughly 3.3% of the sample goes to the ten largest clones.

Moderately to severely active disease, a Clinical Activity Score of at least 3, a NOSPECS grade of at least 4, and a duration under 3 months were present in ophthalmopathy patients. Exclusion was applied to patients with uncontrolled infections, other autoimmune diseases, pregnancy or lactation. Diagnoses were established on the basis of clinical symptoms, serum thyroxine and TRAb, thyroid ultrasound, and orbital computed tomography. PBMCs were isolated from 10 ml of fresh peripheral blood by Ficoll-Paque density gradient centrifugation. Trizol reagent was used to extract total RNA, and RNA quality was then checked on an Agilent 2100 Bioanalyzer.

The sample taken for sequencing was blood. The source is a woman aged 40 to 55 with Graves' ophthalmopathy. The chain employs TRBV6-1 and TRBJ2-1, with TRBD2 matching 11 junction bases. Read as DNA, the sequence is TGTGCCAGCAGTGAAGCAGCTAGCGGGGGGCCGGGTGAGCAGTTCTTC. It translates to CASSEAASGGPGEQFF.